The present entry profiles one T cell receptor beta chain with its context. This record comes from a study of blood T cell repertoires in COVID-19. Across the study: Both acute and convalescent COVID-19 samples were obtained from the United States, Italy and Spain. Sources were T cells, B-cell-depleted T cells, or PBMCs; the material itself was cDNA or gDNA.

Germline CDR1 is WSHSY and CDR2 is SAAADI. V trimming: 6 bases; J trimming: 8 bases; junction bases outside the gene matches: 10. The CDR3 runs to 14 residues. Profiling relied on immunoSEQ multiplex PCR, and the TCRdb table lists in-frame clones only, not all of them. The sample has nearly 110,000 clones; 71% are singletons. The chain has TRBV10-2 and TRBJ1-2, with 9 bases lining up with TRBD1. The TCR was taken from a human donor with acute or convalescent COVID-19. The donor label of this sample is uncertain. Sample: peripheral blood. CDR3 protein: CASRSGTGSLGYTF. In DNA, the CDR3 is TGCGCCAGCAGATCCGGGACAGGGAGTTTGGGCTACACCTTC.